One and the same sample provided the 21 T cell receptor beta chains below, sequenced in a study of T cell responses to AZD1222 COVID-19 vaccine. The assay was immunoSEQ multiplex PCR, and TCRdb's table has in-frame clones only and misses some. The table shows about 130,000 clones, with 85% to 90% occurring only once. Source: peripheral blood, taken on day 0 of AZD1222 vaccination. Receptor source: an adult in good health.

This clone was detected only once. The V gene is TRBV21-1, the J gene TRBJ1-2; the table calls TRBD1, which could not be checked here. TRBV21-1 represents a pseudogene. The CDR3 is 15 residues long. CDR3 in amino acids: CASSHPTESNYGYTF. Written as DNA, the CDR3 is TGTGCCAGCAGCCATCCGACAGAATCTAACTATGGCTACACCTTC.

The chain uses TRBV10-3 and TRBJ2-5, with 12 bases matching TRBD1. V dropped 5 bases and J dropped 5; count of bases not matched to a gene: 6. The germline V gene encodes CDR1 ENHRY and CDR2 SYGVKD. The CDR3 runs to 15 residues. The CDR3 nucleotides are TGTGCCATCAGTCTCCAAGGGACAGGGGGCGAGACCCAGTACTTC. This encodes CAISLQGTGGETQYF.

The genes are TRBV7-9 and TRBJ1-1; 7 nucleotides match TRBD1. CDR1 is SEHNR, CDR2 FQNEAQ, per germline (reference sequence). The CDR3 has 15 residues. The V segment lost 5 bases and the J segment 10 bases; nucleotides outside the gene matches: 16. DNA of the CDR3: TGTGCCAGCAGCCATCAAACAGGGGCCGGGGTGTTAGCTTTCTTT. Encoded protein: CASSHQTGAGVLAFF.

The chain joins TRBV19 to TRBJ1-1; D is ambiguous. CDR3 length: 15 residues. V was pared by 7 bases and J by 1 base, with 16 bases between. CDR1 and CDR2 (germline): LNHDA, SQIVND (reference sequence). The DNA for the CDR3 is TGTGCCAGTAAGAGGGCGACGGAACCGAACACTGAAGCTTTCTTT. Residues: CASKRATEPNTEAFF.

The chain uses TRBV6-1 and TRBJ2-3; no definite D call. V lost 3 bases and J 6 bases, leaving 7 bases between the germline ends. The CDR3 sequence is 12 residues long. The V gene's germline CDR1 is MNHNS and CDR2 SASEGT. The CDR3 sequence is CASSERTDTQYF. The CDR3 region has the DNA TGTGCCAGCAGTGAGAGGACGGATACGCAGTATTTT.

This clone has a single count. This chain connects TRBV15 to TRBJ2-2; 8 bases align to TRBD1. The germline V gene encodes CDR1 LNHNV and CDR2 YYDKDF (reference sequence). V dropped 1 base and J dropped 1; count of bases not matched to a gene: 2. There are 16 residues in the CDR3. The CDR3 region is CATSRGQGRNTGELFF. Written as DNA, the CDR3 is TGTGCCACCAGCAGAGGACAGGGGAGGAACACCGGGGAGCTGTTTTTT. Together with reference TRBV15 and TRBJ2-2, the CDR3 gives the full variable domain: DAMVIQNPRYQVTQFGKPVTLSCSQTLNHNVMYWYQQKSSQAPKLLFHYYDKDFNNEADTPDNFQSRRPNTSFCFLDIRSPGLGDTAMYLCATSRGQGRNTGELFFGEGSRLTVL.

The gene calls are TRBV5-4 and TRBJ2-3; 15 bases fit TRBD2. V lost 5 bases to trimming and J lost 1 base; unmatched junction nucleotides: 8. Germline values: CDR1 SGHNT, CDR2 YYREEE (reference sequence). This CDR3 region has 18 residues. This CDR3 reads CASSSRTSGRAGTDTQYF. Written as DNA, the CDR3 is TGTGCCAGCAGTTCACGGACTAGCGGGAGGGCCGGCACAGATACGCAGTATTTT.

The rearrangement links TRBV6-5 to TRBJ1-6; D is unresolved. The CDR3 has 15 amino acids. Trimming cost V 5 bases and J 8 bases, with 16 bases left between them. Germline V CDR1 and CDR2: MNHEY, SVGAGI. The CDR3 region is CASSRDFGADSPLHF. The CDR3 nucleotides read TGTGCCAGCAGTCGTGACTTCGGCGCGGATTCACCCCTCCACTTT.

The CDR3 DNA follows: TGTGCCAGCTCAGCCGGACAGGGGTTAAGCTATGGCTACACCTTC. Amino acid sequence: CASSAGQGLSYGYTF. The rearrangement uses TRBV18 and TRBJ1-2; 9 bases line up with TRBD1. This CDR3 contains 15 residues. Germline V gene sequence: CDR1 KGHSH, CDR2 LQKENI. The V gene end was trimmed by 5 bases and the J gene end by 4 bases; junction bases not matched to a gene: 8.

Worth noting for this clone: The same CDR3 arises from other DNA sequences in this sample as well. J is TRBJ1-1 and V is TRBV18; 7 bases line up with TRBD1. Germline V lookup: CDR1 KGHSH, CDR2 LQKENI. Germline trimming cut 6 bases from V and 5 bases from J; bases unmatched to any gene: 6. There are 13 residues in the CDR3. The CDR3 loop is CASSPDRETEAFF. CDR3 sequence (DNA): TGTGCCAGCTCTCCAGACAGGGAGACTGAAGCTTTCTTT.

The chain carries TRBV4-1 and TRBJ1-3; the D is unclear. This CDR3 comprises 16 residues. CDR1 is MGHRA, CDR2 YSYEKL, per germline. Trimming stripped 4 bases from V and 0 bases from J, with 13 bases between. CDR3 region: CASSRLAGSSGNTIYF. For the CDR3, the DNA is TGCGCCAGCAGCCGTTTGGCGGGCAGCTCTGGAAACACCATATATTTT.

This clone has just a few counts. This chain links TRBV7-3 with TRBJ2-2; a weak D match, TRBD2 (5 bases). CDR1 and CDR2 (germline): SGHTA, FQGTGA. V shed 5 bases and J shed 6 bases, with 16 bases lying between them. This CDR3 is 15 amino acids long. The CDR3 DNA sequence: TGTGCCAGCAGCCCTGAGGGTGGGCCGGCCGGGGAGCTGTTTTTT. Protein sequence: CASSPEGGPAGELFF.

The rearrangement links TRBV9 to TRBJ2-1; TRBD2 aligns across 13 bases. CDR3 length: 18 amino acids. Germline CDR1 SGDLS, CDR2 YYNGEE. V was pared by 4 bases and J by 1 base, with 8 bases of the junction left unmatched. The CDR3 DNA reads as TGTGCCAGCAGCACCCCAACTAGCGGGGGGGCTTCCTACAATGAGCAGTTCTTC. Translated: CASSTPTSGGASYNEQFF.

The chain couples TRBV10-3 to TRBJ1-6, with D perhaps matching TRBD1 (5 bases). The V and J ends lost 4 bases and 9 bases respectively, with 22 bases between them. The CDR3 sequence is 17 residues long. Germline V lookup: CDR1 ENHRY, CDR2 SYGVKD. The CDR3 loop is CAISGASRESRRSPLHF. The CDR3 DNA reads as TGTGCCATCAGTGGGGCTAGCAGGGAGTCTCGTCGTTCACCCCTCCACTTT.

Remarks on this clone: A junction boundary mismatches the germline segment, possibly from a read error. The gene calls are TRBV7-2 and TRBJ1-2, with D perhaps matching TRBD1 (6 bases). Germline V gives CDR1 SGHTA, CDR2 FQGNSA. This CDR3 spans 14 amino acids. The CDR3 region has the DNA TGTGCCAACAGCGCAGGACAGTCGCTCTATGGCTACACCTTC. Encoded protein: CANSAGQSLYGYTF.

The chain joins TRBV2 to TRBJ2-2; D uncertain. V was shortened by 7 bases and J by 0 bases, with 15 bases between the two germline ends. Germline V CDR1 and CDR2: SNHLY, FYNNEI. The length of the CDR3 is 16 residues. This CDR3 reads CASTLLKVANTGELFF. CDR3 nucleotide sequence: TGTGCCAGCACCCTGTTAAAGGTTGCGAACACCGGGGAGCTGTTTTTT.

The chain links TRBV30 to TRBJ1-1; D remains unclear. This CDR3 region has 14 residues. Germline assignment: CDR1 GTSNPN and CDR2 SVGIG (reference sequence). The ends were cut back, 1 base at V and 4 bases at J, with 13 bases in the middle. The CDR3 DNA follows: TGTGCCTGGAGTGGTCGCGTAAAGGCCACTGAAGCTTTCTTT. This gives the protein CAWSGRVKATEAFF. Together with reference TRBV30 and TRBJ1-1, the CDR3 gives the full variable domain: SQTIHQWPATLVQPVGSPLSLECTVEGTSNPNLYWYRQAAGRGLQLLFYSVGIGQISSEVPQNLSASRPQDRQFILSSKKLLLSDSGFYLCAWSGRVKATEAFFGQGTRLTVV.

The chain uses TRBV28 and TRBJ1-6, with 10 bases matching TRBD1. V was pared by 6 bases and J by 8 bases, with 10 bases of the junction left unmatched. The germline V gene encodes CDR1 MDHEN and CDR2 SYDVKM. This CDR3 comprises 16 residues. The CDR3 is CASRTNSGTGDSPLHF. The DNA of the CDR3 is TGTGCCAGCAGAACAAATAGTGGGACAGGGGATTCACCCCTCCACTTT.

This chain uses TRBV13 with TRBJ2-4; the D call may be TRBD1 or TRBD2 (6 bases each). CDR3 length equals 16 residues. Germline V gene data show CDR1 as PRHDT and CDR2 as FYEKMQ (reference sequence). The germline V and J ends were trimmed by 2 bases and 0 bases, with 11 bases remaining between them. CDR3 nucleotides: TGTGCCAGCAGCTTAAGGGGGGCGTTAGCCAAAAACATTCAGTACTTC. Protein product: CASSLRGALAKNIQYF.

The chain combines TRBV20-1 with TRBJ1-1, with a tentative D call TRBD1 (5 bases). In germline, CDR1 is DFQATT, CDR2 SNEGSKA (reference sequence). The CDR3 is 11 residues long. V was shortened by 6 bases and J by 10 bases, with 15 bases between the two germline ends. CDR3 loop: CSAGDPPRAFF. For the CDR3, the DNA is TGCAGTGCCGGGGACCCCCCCAGAGCTTTCTTT.

The chain's CDR3 is CASSPPGRAFSGNTIYF. The CDR3 coding sequence is TGTGCCAGCTCACCACCGGGGAGGGCGTTCTCTGGAAACACCATATATTTT. This chain connects TRBV18 to TRBJ1-3; D is undetermined. Looked up from germline, CDR1 is KGHSH and CDR2 is LQKENI. The CDR3 covers 17 residues. The V end lost 0 bases, the J end lost 0 bases, and 12 bases lay between the germline ends. Filled out from reference TRBV18 and TRBJ1-3, the complete variable domain reads NAGVMQNPRHLVRRRGQEARLRCSPMKGHSHVYWYRQLPEEGLKFMVYLQKENIIDESGMPKERFSAEFPKEGPSILRIQQVVRGDSAAYFCASSPPGRAFSGNTIYFGEGSWLTVV.